The 19 T cell receptor beta chains below were found in one sample sequenced in a study of cytomegalovirus exposure and HLA in healthy donors. The study ran its PCR with 60 Vbeta and 13 Jbeta primers. The assay was immunoSEQ multiplex PCR, and TCRdb's table has in-frame clones only and misses some. The table records roughly 190,000 clones, under 80% of them present only once. Sequenced: PBMCs. These receptors came from a female donor in good health and CMV-seronegative.

J is TRBJ2-3 and V is TRBV5-4, with TRBD2 identical over 15 bases. CDR1 is SGHNT, CDR2 YYREEE, per germline (reference sequence). J gave up 6 bases and V 2 bases, and 4 bases lay outside the gene matches. CDR3 length equals 16 residues. This CDR3 is CASSFGLAGGRDTQYF. CDR3 DNA: TGTGCCAGCAGCTTCGGACTAGCGGGGGGGAGGGATACGCAGTATTTT.

The chain has TRBV2 and TRBJ2-7; D unresolved. CDR3 length: 14 amino acids. The V gene's germline CDR1 is SNHLY and CDR2 FYNNEI. The germline V and J ends were trimmed by 2 bases and 1 base, with 9 bases remaining between them. CDR3 amino acids: CASSEQVDSYEQYF. In DNA form, the CDR3 reads TGTGCCAGCAGTGAACAGGTGGATTCCTACGAGCAGTACTTC.

V usage is TRBV2 and J usage is TRBJ2-7; no clear D gene. Germline CDR1 reads SNHLY; CDR2 reads FYNNEI. Trimming cost V 6 bases and J 4 bases, with 10 bases left between them. The CDR3 sequence is 12 residues long. As DNA, the CDR3 is TGTGCCAGCAGCCAAGTGAGGTACGAGCAGTACTTC. Translating it yields CASSQVRYEQYF.

V usage is TRBV10-3 and J usage is TRBJ1-2; D gene unclear. Germline CDR1 and CDR2: ENHRY and SYGVKD. V lost 7 bases, J lost 2 bases, and 11 bases lay in between. CDR3 size: 13 residues. This CDR3 is CAITSGRNYGYTF. Written as DNA, the CDR3 is TGTGCCATCACCTCCGGCAGGAACTATGGCTACACCTTC.

CDR3 coding DNA: TGCGCCAGCAGCTTCACTAGCGGGCCTAATGAGCAGTTCTTC. As protein: CASSFTSGPNEQFF. The chain employs TRBV5-1 and TRBJ2-1, with 9 bases identical to TRBD2. The CDR3 is 14 amino acids. The germline CDR1 and CDR2 sequences are SGHRS and YFSETQ. V dropped 2 bases and J dropped 7; count of bases not matched to a gene: 4.

The chain uses TRBV4-2 and TRBJ2-5; D gene ambiguous. Germline V gives CDR1 LGHNA, CDR2 YNFKEQ. This CDR3 comprises 14 residues. Trimming shortened V by 0 bases and J by 4 bases, and 9 bases separated the two germline ends. Here the CDR3 reads CASSQDELRETQYF. The CDR3, as DNA: TGTGCCAGCAGCCAAGATGAGTTAAGAGAGACCCAGTACTTC.

The V call is TRBV15, the J call TRBJ2-5; 9 positions match TRBD2. Germline CDR1 and CDR2: LNHNV and YYDKDF (reference sequence). This CDR3 comprises 17 residues. After removal of 1 base from V and 7 bases from J, the junction contained 13 bases not matched to a gene. The CDR3 nucleotides are TGTGCCACCAGCAGAGGGGCAGTAGCGGGGGCCCGAGGGACCCAGTACTTC. It yields the protein CATSRGAVAGARGTQYF.

The V call is TRBV27, the J call TRBJ1-2; maybe TRBD1 (5 bases). CDR1 and CDR2 from the germline V gene are MNHEY and SMNVEV (reference sequence). The CDR3 sequence is 13 residues long. The ends were cut back, 6 bases at V and 5 bases at J, with 13 bases in the middle. The DNA for the CDR3 is TGTGCCAGCAGCTTCGACAGTAGTTATGGCTACACCTTC. It specifies CASSFDSSYGYTF.

The chain has TRBV19 and TRBJ2-1; D unclear. Deletions cut 7 bases from V and 0 bases from J, with 10 bases between. The CDR3 is 14 residues long. CDR1 and CDR2 (germline): LNHDA, SQIVND (reference sequence). The chain's CDR3 is CASMVASSYNEQFF. In DNA form, the CDR3 reads TGTGCCAGTATGGTGGCTAGCTCCTACAATGAGCAGTTCTTC.

This clone was observed a handful of times. V is TRBV20-1 and J is TRBJ1-1; D gene ambiguous. Germline V gene data show CDR1 as DFQATT and CDR2 as SNEGSKA (reference sequence). Deletions cut 3 bases from V and 8 bases from J, with 10 bases between. The CDR3 is 11 amino acids. CDR3 DNA: TGCAGTGCTAGGGTATATAGCGAAGCTTTCTTT. It translates to CSARVYSEAFF.

This clone was observed a handful of times. This chain uses TRBV7-9 with TRBJ2-7; 12 positions match TRBD1. The length of the CDR3 is 14 residues. Germline V gene lookup returns CDR1 SEHNR and CDR2 FQNEAQ (reference sequence). J lost 12 bases, V lost 5 bases, and 11 bases had no gene match. The CDR3 DNA sequence: TGTGCCAGCAGCCCGGGACAGGGGGCGCAGTCTCGGTACTTC. It yields the protein CASSPGQGAQSRYF.

The V and J genes are TRBV5-1 and TRBJ2-1; TRBD2 is a possible D gene (5 bases). Germline loops: CDR1 SGHRS, CDR2 YFSETQ. The CDR3 loop spans 17 amino acids. The ends were cut back, 1 base at V and 0 bases at J, with 14 bases in the middle. The CDR3 reads CASSLSSAANSYNEQFF. DNA of the CDR3: TGCGCCAGCAGCTTGAGTTCAGCGGCCAACTCCTACAATGAGCAGTTCTTC.

The V call is TRBV18, the J call TRBJ2-7; no clear D. V shed 0 bases and J shed 7 bases, with 13 bases lying between them. CDR3 size: 14 residues. Per germline, CDR1 KGHSH and CDR2 LQKENI. As DNA, the CDR3 is TGTGCCAGCTCACCACCGTCCCCCCTGGAGGAGCAGTACTTC. Translating gives CASSPPSPLEEQYF.

This clone occurred a few times. The same CDR3 arises from other DNA sequences in this sample as well. The V gene is TRBV6-5, the J gene TRBJ1-1; D gene uncertain. CDR1 and CDR2 (germline): MNHEY, SVGAGI. This CDR3 spans 12 amino acids. With 0 bases removed from V and 7 bases from J, the gap between germline ends came to 6 bases. The CDR3 is CASSYSTGEAFF. The DNA for the CDR3 is TGTGCCAGCAGTTACTCGACGGGTGAAGCTTTCTTT.

Written as DNA, the CDR3 is TGTGCCAGCAGTGAATACAGGACAGGGTATGGCTACACCTTC. This sequence encodes CASSEYRTGYGYTF. The chain couples TRBV25-1 to TRBJ1-2; 8 nucleotides align to TRBD1. Unmatched junction bases numbered 2, after V lost 0 bases and J lost 5 bases. Germline CDR1 MGHDK, CDR2 SYGVNS. CDR3 length: 14 amino acids.

The genes are TRBV13 and TRBJ1-1; no definite D call. The CDR3 is 13 amino acids. Per the germline V gene, CDR1 is PRHDT and CDR2 is FYEKMQ (reference sequence). Trimming pared 2 bases from V and 4 bases from J, leaving 8 bases between. In nucleotides, the CDR3 is TGTGCCAGCAGCTTATTAAGAGGCACTGAAGCTTTCTTT. It codes for CASSLLRGTEAFF. Filled out from reference TRBV13 and TRBJ1-1, the complete variable domain reads AAGVIQSPRHLIKEKRETATLKCYPIPRHDTVYWYQQGPGQDPQFLISFYEKMQSDKGSIPDRFSAQQFSDYHSELNMSSLELGDSALYFCASSLLRGTEAFFGQGTRLTVV.

The chain couples TRBV29-1 to TRBJ1-1, with 12 nucleotides matching TRBD1. Germline CDR1 and CDR2: SQVTM and ANQGSEA. V dropped 0 bases and J dropped 8; count of bases not matched to a gene: 4. The length of the CDR3 is 14 residues. The CDR3 DNA is TGCAGCGTTGAAGAAGGGACAGGGGGCACAGAAGCTTTCTTT. Translating gives CSVEEGTGGTEAFF.

J is TRBJ2-3 and V is TRBV2; 7 bases agree with TRBD2. With 1 base clipped from V and 7 bases from J, the junction kept 14 bases outside the gene matches. Germline loops: CDR1 SNHLY, CDR2 FYNNEI. The CDR3 extends over 17 amino acids. CDR3 sequence: CASSEVFLAADGNTQYF. The CDR3 nucleotides read TGTGCCAGCAGTGAAGTCTTCCTAGCGGCGGATGGGAATACGCAGTATTTT.

This chain links TRBV19 with TRBJ1-1; D unresolved. Per germline, CDR1 LNHDA and CDR2 SQIVND (reference sequence). The CDR3 loop spans 14 amino acids. The V end lost 4 bases, the J end lost 3 bases, and 12 bases lay between the germline ends. CDR3 amino acids: CASSTSTSHTEAFF. The CDR3 DNA reads TGTGCCAGTAGTACCTCGACATCCCACACTGAAGCTTTCTTT. Together with reference TRBV19 and TRBJ1-1, the CDR3 gives the full variable domain: DGGITQSPKYLFRKEGQNVTLSCEQNLNHDAMYWYRQDPGQGLRLIYYSQIVNDFQKGDIAEGYSVSREKKESFPLTVTSAQKNPTAFYLCASSTSTSHTEAFFGQGTRLTVV.